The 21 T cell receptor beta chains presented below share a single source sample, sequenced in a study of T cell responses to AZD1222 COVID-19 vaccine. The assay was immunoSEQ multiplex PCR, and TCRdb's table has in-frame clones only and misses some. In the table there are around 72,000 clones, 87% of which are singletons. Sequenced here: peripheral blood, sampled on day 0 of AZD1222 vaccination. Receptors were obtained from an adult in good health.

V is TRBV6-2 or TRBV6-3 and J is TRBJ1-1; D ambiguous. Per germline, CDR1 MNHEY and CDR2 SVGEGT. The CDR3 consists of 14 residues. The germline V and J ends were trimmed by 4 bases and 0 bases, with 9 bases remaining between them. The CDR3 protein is CASSSSGLNTEAFF. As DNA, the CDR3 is TGTGCCAGCAGTTCGAGCGGACTGAACACTGAAGCTTTCTTT.

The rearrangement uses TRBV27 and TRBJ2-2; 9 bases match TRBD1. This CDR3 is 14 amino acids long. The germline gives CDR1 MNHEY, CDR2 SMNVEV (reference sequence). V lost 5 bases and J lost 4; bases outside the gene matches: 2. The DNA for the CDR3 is TGTGCCAGCAGTCTGACAGGGGGCACCGGGGAGCTGTTTTTT. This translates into CASSLTGGTGELFF.

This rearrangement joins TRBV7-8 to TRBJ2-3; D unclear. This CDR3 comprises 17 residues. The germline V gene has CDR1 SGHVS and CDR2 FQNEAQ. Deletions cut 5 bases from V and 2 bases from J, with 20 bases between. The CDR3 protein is CASSNPPPRTVTDTQYF. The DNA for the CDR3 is TGTGCCAGCAGCAACCCGCCCCCGCGGACGGTCACAGATACGCAGTATTTT.

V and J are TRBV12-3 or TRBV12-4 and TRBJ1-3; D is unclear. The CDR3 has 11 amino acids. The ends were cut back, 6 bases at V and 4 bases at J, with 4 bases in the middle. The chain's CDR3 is CASSRGNTIYF. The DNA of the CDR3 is TGTGCCAGCAGCCGCGGAAACACCATATATTTT.

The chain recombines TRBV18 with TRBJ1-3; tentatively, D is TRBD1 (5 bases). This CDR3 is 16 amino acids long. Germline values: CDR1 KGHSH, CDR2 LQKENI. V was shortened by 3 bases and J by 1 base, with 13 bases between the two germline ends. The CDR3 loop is CASSPSKRGSGNTIYF. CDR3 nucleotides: TGTGCCAGCTCACCGTCAAAGCGGGGGTCTGGAAACACCATATATTTT.

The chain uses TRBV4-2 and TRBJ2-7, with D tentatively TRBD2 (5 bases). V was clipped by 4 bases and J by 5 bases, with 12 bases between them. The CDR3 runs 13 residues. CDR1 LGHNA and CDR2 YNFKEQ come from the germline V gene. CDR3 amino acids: CASSPNLAHEQYF. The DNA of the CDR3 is TGTGCCAGCAGCCCGAACCTAGCTCACGAGCAGTACTTC.

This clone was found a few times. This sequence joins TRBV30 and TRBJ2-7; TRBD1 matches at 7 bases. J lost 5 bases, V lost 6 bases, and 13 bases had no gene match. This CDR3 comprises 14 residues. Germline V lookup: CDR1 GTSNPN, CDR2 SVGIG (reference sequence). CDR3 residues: CACLNRGLGNEQYF. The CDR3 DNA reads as TGTGCCTGCCTTAACAGGGGCTTGGGGAACGAGCAGTACTTC.

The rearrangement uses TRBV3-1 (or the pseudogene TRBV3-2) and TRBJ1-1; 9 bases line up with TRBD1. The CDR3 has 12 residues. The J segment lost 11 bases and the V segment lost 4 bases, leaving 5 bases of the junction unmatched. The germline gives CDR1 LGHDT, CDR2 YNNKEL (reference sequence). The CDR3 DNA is TGTGCCAGCAGCCTGGACAGGGGCGAGGCTTTCTTT. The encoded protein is CASSLDRGEAFF.

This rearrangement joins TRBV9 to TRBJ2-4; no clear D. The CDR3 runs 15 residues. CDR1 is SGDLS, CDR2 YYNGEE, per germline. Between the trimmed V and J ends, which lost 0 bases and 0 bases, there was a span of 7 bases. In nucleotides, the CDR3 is TGTGCCAGCAGCGTAGGATTCGGAGCCAAAAACATTCAGTACTTC. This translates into CASSVGFGAKNIQYF.

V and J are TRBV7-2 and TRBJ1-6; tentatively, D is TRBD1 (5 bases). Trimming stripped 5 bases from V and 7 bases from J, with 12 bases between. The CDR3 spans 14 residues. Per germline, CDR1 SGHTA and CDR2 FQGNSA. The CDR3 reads CASSPLGRNSPLHF. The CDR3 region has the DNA TGTGCCAGCAGCCCCCTGGGGCGGAATTCACCCCTCCACTTT.

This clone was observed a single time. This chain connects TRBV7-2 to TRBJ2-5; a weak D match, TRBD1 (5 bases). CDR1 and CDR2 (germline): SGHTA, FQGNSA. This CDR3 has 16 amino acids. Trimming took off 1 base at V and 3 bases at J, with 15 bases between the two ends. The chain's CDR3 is CASSLVPRVAKETQYF. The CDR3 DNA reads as TGTGCCAGCAGCTTAGTGCCCAGGGTCGCGAAAGAGACCCAGTACTTC.

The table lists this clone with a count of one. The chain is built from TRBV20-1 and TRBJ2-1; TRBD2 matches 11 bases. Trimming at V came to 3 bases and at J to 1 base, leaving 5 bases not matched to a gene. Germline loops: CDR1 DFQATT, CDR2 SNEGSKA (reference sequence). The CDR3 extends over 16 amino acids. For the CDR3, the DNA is TGCAGTGCTAGTCGCCTAGCGGGGGGTTCCTACAATGAGCAGTTCTTC. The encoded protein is CSASRLAGGSYNEQFF.

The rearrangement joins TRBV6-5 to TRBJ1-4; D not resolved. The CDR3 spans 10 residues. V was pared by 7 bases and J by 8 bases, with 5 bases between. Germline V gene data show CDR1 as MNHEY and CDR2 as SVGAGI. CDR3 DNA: TGTGCCAGCATGGAAGAAAAACTGTTTTTT. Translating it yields CASMEEKLFF.

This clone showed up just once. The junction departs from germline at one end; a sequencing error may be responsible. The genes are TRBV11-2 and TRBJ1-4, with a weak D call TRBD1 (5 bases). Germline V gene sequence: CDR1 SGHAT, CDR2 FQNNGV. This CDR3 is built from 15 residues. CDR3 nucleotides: TGTGCCAGCACCTTAAAGGGGAGTTGGAATGAAAAACTGTTTTTT. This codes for CASTLKGSWNEKLFF.

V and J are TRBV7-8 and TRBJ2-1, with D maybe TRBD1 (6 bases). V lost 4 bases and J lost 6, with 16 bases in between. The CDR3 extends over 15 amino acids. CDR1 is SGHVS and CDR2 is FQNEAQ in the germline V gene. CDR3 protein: CASSSGTFRANEQFF. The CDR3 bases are TGTGCCAGCAGCTCCGGGACATTTCGGGCCAATGAGCAGTTCTTC.

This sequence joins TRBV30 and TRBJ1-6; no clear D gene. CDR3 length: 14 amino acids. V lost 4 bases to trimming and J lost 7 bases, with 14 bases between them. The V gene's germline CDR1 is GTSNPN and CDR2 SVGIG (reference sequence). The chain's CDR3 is CAWNKDLRNSPLHF. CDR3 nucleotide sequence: TGTGCCTGGAACAAGGATTTGAGGAATTCACCCCTCCACTTT. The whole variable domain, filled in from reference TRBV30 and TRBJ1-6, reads SQTIHQWPATLVQPVGSPLSLECTVEGTSNPNLYWYRQAAGRGLQLLFYSVGIGQISSEVPQNLSASRPQDRQFILSSKKLLLSDSGFYLCAWNKDLRNSPLHFGNGTRLTVT.

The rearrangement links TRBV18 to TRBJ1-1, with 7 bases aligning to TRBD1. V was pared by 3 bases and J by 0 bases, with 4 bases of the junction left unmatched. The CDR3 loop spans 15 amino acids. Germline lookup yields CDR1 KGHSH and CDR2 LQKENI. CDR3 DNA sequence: TGTGCCAGCTCACCGTTAGGGGGCTTGAACACTGAAGCTTTCTTT. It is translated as CASSPLGGLNTEAFF.

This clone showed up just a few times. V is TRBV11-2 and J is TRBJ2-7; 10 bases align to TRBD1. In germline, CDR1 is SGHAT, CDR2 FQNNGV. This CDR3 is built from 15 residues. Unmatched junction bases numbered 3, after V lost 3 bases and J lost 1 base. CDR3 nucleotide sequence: TGTGCCAGCAGCTTTCGGGACAGGGGATCCTACGAGCAGTACTTC. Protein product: CASSFRDRGSYEQYF. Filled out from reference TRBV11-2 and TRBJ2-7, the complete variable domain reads EAGVAQSPRYKIIEKRQSVAFWCNPISGHATLYWYQQILGQGPKLLIQFQNNGVVDDSQLPKDRFSAERLKGVDSTLKIQPAKLEDSAVYLCASSFRDRGSYEQYFGPGTRLTVT.

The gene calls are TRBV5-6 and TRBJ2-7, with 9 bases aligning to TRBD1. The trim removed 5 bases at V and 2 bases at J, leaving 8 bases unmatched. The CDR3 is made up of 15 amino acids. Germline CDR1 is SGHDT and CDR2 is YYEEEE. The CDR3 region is CASRSPGQGTYEQYF. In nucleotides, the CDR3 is TGTGCCAGCAGGTCACCGGGACAGGGAACCTACGAGCAGTACTTC. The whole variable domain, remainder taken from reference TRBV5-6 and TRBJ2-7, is DAGVTQSPTHLIKTRGQQVTLRCSPKSGHDTVSWYQQALGQGPQFIFQYYEEEERQRGNFPDRFSGHQFPNYSSELNVNALLLGDSALYLCASRSPGQGTYEQYFGPGTRLTVT.

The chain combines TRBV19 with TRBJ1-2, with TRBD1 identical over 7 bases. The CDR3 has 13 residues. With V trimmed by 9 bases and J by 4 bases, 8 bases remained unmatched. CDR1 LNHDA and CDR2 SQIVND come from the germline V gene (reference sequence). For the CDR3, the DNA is TGTGCCAGCAGGGACAGTCGTCTCTATGGCTACACCTTC. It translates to CASRDSRLYGYTF. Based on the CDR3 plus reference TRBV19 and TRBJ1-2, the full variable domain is DGGITQSPKYLFRKEGQNVTLSCEQNLNHDAMYWYRQDPGQGLRLIYYSQIVNDFQKGDIAEGYSVSREKKESFPLTVTSAQKNPTAFYLCASRDSRLYGYTFGSGTRLTVV.

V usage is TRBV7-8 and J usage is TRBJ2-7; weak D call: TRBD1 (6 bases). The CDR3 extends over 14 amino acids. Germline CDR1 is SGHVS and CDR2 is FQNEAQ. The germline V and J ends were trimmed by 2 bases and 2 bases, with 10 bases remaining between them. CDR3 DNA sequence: TGTGCCAGCAGCTTAAACAGGGACACCTACGAGCAGTACTTC. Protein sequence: CASSLNRDTYEQYF.